The 3 T cell receptor beta chains reported below all come from one sample, sequenced in a study of breast tumors, draining lymph nodes, adjacent tissues. One entry per CDR3 protein, called by TCRdb with MiXCR from the multiplex PCR reads. This repertoire shows around 150,000 distinct CDR3 sequences, 30% to 35% found once; its top ten account for about 2.5%. The lymph nodes were axillary draining lymph nodes from breast cancer patients. Sequenced sample: axillary lymph node tissue. Source of these receptors: a female donor with breast cancer. Some clones in this sample may be carry-over from other donors' samples.

This clonotype has ten or more counts. The chain is built from TRBV20-1 and TRBJ1-1; D is possibly TRBD1 (6 bases). Looked up from germline, CDR1 is DFQATT and CDR2 is SNEGSKA (reference sequence). The V end lost 3 bases, the J end lost 0 bases, and 14 bases lay between the germline ends. The CDR3 runs to 15 residues. The CDR3 DNA reads TGCAGTGCTAGTGGGGGGGCAGTCGTGAACACTGAAGCTTTCTTT. Protein product: CSASGGAVVNTEAFF.

This clonotype was seen at least ten times. V usage is TRBV20-1 and J usage is TRBJ2-1, with D unresolved. V dropped 6 bases and J dropped 0 bases, with 9 bases sitting between them. The CDR3 sequence is 13 residues long. In germline, CDR1 is DFQATT, CDR2 SNEGSKA (reference sequence). The CDR3 region has the DNA TGCAGTGCCAAGGAAAGCTCCTACAATGAGCAGTTCTTC. Amino acids: CSAKESSYNEQFF.

This clonotype has a count of ten or more. V usage is TRBV25-1 and J usage is TRBJ2-3, with D possibly TRBD1 on 5 matching bases. V lost 4 bases to trimming and J lost 6 bases, with 11 bases between them. This CDR3 has 13 amino acids. Germline V gene data show CDR1 as MGHDK and CDR2 as SYGVNS. Written as DNA, the CDR3 is TGTGCCAGCAGTGTTCCAGGGTTCGATACGCAGTATTTT. Residues: CASSVPGFDTQYF.